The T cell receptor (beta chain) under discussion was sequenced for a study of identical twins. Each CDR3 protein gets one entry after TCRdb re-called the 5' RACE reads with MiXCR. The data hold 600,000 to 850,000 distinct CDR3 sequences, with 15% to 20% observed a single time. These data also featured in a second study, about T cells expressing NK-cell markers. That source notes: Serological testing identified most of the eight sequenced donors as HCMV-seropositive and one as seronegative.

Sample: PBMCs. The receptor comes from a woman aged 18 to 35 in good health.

The CDR3 sequence: CASSEARKNTEAFF. The CDR3 DNA reads TGTGCCAGCAGTGAAGCTCGGAAGAACACTGAAGCTTTCTTT. V and J are TRBV6-1 and TRBJ1-1; D not resolved. Germline loops: CDR1 MNHNS, CDR2 SASEGT. Trimming stripped 0 bases from V and 1 base from J, with 6 bases between. The CDR3 loop spans 14 amino acids.